Shown below are 9 T cell receptor beta chains from a single sample sequenced in a study of cytomegalovirus exposure and HLA in healthy donors. 13 Jbeta primers and 60 Vbeta primers were used for the PCR. Data came from immunoSEQ multiplex PCR; TCRdb stores just in-frame clones and leaves some out. The sample holds 250,000 to 350,000 clones, about nine tenths seen once. The sequenced sample consisted of PBMCs. These receptors came from a man between 40 and 49 years old in good health and CMV-seropositive.

The chain carries TRBV11-2 and TRBJ1-4, with D tentatively TRBD1 (5 bases). Germline CDR1 and CDR2: SGHAT and FQNNGV. The CDR3 is 15 amino acids. Trimming removed 3 bases at V and 8 bases at J, with 16 bases between. CDR3: CASSFSRVNGEKLFF. The CDR3 DNA reads TGTGCCAGCAGCTTTTCCAGGGTAAACGGAGAAAAACTGTTTTTT.

The chain has TRBV10-1 and TRBJ2-1; D gene ambiguous. CDR3 length equals 13 residues. The V and J ends lost 10 bases and 0 bases respectively, with 10 bases between them. Germline-derived CDR1 and CDR2 are WNHNN and SYGVQD (reference sequence). As DNA, the CDR3 is TGCGCCATTCATACCAGCTCCTACAATGAGCAGTTCTTC. Translated: CAIHTSSYNEQFF.

As to this clone: Distinct nucleotide sequences in the sample also encode this CDR3. This sequence joins TRBV5-1 and TRBJ2-1; 8 nucleotides align to TRBD1. The CDR3 sequence is 13 residues long. Per the germline V gene, CDR1 is SGHRS and CDR2 is YFSETQ. The V segment lost 2 bases and the J segment 6 bases; nucleotides outside the gene matches: 1. CDR3: CASSLTGGNEQFF. The CDR3 DNA follows: TGCGCCAGCAGCTTAACAGGGGGCAATGAGCAGTTCTTC.

This clone appeared once. The CDR3 DNA reads TGTGCCAGCGGCCAAGGGGGGGCAGACGAGCAGTACTTC. This codes for CASGQGGADEQYF. The chain recombines TRBV27 with TRBJ2-7; possibly TRBD2 for D (7 bases). The V gene lost 8 bases and the J gene lost 5 bases, with 16 bases spanning the gap. The CDR3 runs to 13 residues. Per germline, CDR1 MNHEY and CDR2 SMNVEV (reference sequence).

This chain's CDR3 is CASSLAGTQSGIQYF. The DNA of the CDR3 is TGTGCCAGCAGTTTAGCCGGGACACAATCCGGCATTCAGTACTTC. V is TRBV28 and J is TRBJ2-4; D may be TRBD1 (6 bases). The germline gives CDR1 MDHEN, CDR2 SYDVKM. The V end lost 2 bases, the J end lost 9 bases, and 17 bases lay between the germline ends. This CDR3 has 15 amino acids.

V is TRBV10-2 and J is TRBJ2-4, with TRBD2 matching 12 bases. The trim removed 4 bases at V and 2 bases at J, leaving 3 bases unmatched. This CDR3 is 16 amino acids long. CDR1 and CDR2 from the germline V gene are WSHSY and SAAADI. The DNA of the CDR3 is TGCGCCAGCAGTGTGACTAGCGGGAGCTCCAAAAACATTCAGTACTTC. It translates to CASSVTSGSSKNIQYF.

The chain carries TRBV21-1 and TRBJ2-6; the table assigns TRBD1, which was not confirmed against the DNA. TRBV21-1 is termed a pseudogene. CDR3 size: 16 residues. CDR3 DNA sequence: TGTGCCAGCAACAAGGATGGGGGCAGTGGGGCCAACGTCCTGACTTTC. Translating it yields CASNKDGGSGANVLTF.

J is TRBJ1-3 and V is TRBV28, with D possibly matching TRBD1 (5 bases). V was shortened by 7 bases and J by 0 bases, with 10 bases between the two germline ends. The CDR3 length is 14 residues. From germline, CDR1 is MDHEN and CDR2 SYDVKM. The CDR3 DNA reads as TGTGCCAGCATCCGGGGGAGCTCTGGAAACACCATATATTTT. Protein: CASIRGSSGNTIYF.

The chain employs TRBV10-1 and TRBJ2-7; a weak D match, TRBD1 (5 bases). Germline CDR1 is WNHNN and CDR2 is SYGVQD (reference sequence). This CDR3 comprises 13 residues. The V end lost 3 bases, the J end lost 1 base, and 7 bases lay between the germline ends. As DNA, the CDR3 is TGCGCCAGCAGTGACAGGGTGTCCTACGAGCAGTACTTC. It is translated as CASSDRVSYEQYF.